These T cell receptor beta chains were read from a single sample in a study of radiation and T cells in renal cell carcinoma. Generated by immunoSEQ multiplex PCR, the TCRdb table keeps only in-frame clones and is missing some. Of approximately 140,000 clones listed, around four fifths are singletons. This material consisted of blood, taken from a patient whose treatment included radiotherapy and nephrectomy. The source of these receptors is a woman between 50 and 59 years old with renal cell carcinoma. The CDR3 runs from the conserved cysteine through the conserved F or W. The D gene is left open where the match is weak. For some rows the clone size is stated as once, few or many, or as a class when expanded; others skip it.

D gene	V gene	clone size	J gene	CDR3 DNA	CDR3 protein
NA	TRBV15	NA	TRBJ1-2	TGTGCCACCAGCAGAGATCTGGCGGGGGGAAGTGCGCATGGCTACACCTTC	CATSRDLAGGSAHGYTF
NA	TRBV10-3	few	TRBJ1-1	TGTGCCATCAGCCCGGGACACCTAAACACTGAAGCTTTCTTT	CAISPGHLNTEAFF
NA	TRBV10-1	few	TRBJ1-2	TGCGCCAGCAGTGAGTCCCGGAATTATGGCTACACCTTC	CASSESRNYGYTF
NA	TRBV7-6	few	TRBJ1-1	TGTGCCAGCAGCTTGAGACCGGGACAAGACACTGAAGCTTTCTTT	CASSLRPGQDTEAFF
TRBD2	TRBV9	NA	TRBJ2-1	TGTGCCAGCAGCGTAGCCGTTCTAGCGGGGGGACACAATGAGCAGTTCTTC	CASSVAVLAGGHNEQFF
NA	TRBV7-8	NA	TRBJ1-1	TGTGCCAGCAGCTCCGACAGGAACACTGAAGCTTTCTTT	CASSSDRNTEAFF
TRBD1	TRBV19	NA	TRBJ2-3	TGTGCCAGTAGCCCGGACAGGCGCACAGATACGCAGTATTTT	CASSPDRRTDTQYF
NA	TRBV4-3	NA	TRBJ2-3	TGCGCCAGCAGCGAAGGACGCAGAGATACGCAGTATTTT	CASSEGRRDTQYF
TRBD2	TRBV7-9	NA	TRBJ2-1	TGTGCCAGCATAACCGGGACTAGCGTATACAATGAGCAGTTCTTC	CASITGTSVYNEQFF
TRBD1	TRBV15	once	TRBJ1-2	TGTGCCACCAGCAGAGATTACGGCCAGGGGGCGCCTGGCTACACCTTC	CATSRDYGQGAPGYTF
NA	TRBV5-1	NA	TRBJ1-2	TGCGCCAGCAGCTTGGTTGAGGAAGAGGGCTACACCTTC	CASSLVEEEGYTF
NA	TRBV5-1	once	TRBJ2-3	TGCGCCAGCAGCTTGTGGGGAGTCGGAACAGATACGCAGTATTTT	CASSLWGVGTDTQYF
NA	TRBV7-2	NA	TRBJ2-7	TGTGCCAGCAGCCCCGAAGCTCAAAGCTCCTACGAGCAGTACTTC	CASSPEAQSSYEQYF
TRBD1	TRBV6-6	NA	TRBJ2-1	TGTGCCAGCAGCTACCTTAGACAGGGGGGTAATGAGCAGTTCTTC	CASSYLRQGGNEQFF
TRBD1	TRBV28	NA	TRBJ2-3	TGTGCCAGCAGAGCGACGGGACAGCTTACCAGCACAGATACGCAGTATTTT	CASRATGQLTSTDTQYF
NA	TRBV6-5	NA	TRBJ1-5	TGTGCCAGCAGTTCAAAACAGAATAGCAATCAGCCCCAGCATTTT	CASSSKQNSNQPQHF
NA	TRBV30	NA	TRBJ1-6	TGTGCCTGGAGTAGAAGGGGAACAATTGATGGTTCACCCCTCCACTTT	CAWSRRGTIDGSPLHF